These 19 T cell receptor beta chains came from one sample sequenced in a study of shared clonotypes between healthy human individuals. CD45RO-negative CD8 cells positively selected for CCR7 made up the naive population, which excluded terminally differentiated effector memory CD45RA+ cells. Produced via immunoSEQ multiplex PCR; TCRdb's table is partial and in-frame only. The data contain roughly 2,000,000 clones, 90% to 95% of them seen just once; the ten biggest clones take up over 1.5%. Sequencing was performed on naive CD8+ T cells from PBMCs. Receptors were obtained from a man aged 18 to 30 in good health. Some clones in this sample may be carry-over from other donors' samples.

This chain links TRBV7-8 with TRBJ2-2; TRBD2 aligns across 14 bases. Germline lookup yields CDR1 SGHVS and CDR2 FQNEAQ. The CDR3 length is 18 residues. The V gene end was trimmed by 3 bases and the J gene end by 1 base; junction bases not matched to a gene: 4. CDR3 bases: TGTGCCAGCAGCTTGGGACTAGCGGGAGATCAGAACACCGGGGAGCTGTTTTTT. Amino acid sequence: CASSLGLAGDQNTGELFF.

The gene calls are TRBV27 and TRBJ2-5; D is tentatively TRBD1 or TRBD2 (5 bases each). In germline, CDR1 is MNHEY, CDR2 SMNVEV (reference sequence). This CDR3 spans 16 amino acids. With 3 bases removed from V and 7 bases from J, the gap between germline ends came to 21 bases. The CDR3 here is CASSFTVRGPTGTQYF. The CDR3 region has the DNA TGTGCCAGCAGTTTCACCGTCCGGGGCCCGACTGGGACCCAGTACTTC.

V is TRBV28 and J is TRBJ1-4; possible D gene TRBD1, 5 bases. Trimming stripped 4 bases from V and 4 bases from J, with 13 bases between. The germline V gene encodes CDR1 MDHEN and CDR2 SYDVKM. CDR3 size: 15 residues. The CDR3 sequence is CASSSSQELNEKLFF. CDR3 bases: TGTGCCAGCAGTTCCTCACAGGAACTTAATGAAAAACTGTTTTTT. Full variable domain (outside the CDR3, taken from reference TRBV28 and TRBJ1-4): DVKVTQSSRYLVKRTGEKVFLECVQDMDHENMFWYRQDPGLGLRLIYFSYDVKMKEKGDIPEGYSVSREKKERFSLILESASTNQTSMYLCASSSSQELNEKLFFGSGTQLSVL.

The chain couples TRBV10-3 to TRBJ1-2; 7 bases match TRBD1. With 1 base clipped from V and 0 bases from J, the junction kept 5 bases outside the gene matches. Germline V gene data show CDR1 as ENHRY and CDR2 as SYGVKD. The CDR3 sequence is 16 residues long. CDR3 DNA: TGTGCCATCAGTGAGTGGGGGACAGAGCCTAACTATGGCTACACCTTC. It yields the protein CAISEWGTEPNYGYTF.

The chain links TRBV29-1 to TRBJ2-7, with TRBD2 as a possible D gene (7 bases). The V gene's germline CDR1 is SQVTM and CDR2 ANQGSEA. Trimming shortened V by 6 bases and J by 4 bases, and 13 bases separated the two germline ends. The CDR3 runs 12 residues. The DNA for the CDR3 is TGCAGCGTCCCAGGGGAGGGGTACGAGCAGTACTTC. It codes for CSVPGEGYEQYF.

The chain carries TRBV4-3 and TRBJ2-2; maybe TRBD2 (6 bases). V lost 0 bases to trimming and J lost 3 bases, with 17 bases between them. This CDR3 contains 18 residues. From germline, CDR1 is LGHNA and CDR2 YSLEER. The chain's CDR3 is CASSQDPVGREYTGELFF. The CDR3 region has the DNA TGCGCCAGCAGCCAAGATCCTGTGGGGCGGGAATACACCGGGGAGCTGTTTTTT.

This chain links TRBV19 with TRBJ2-7; maybe TRBD2 (6 bases). The CDR3 consists of 17 residues. Germline V gene sequence: CDR1 LNHDA, CDR2 SQIVND (reference sequence). V dropped 3 bases and J dropped 4 bases, with 22 bases sitting between them. This chain's CDR3 is CASSITPRDFSTYEQYF. In nucleotides, the CDR3 is TGTGCCAGTAGTATCACGCCCAGGGACTTCTCAACTTACGAGCAGTACTTC.

This clone has a single count. The rearrangement links TRBV9 to TRBJ2-2, with D perhaps being TRBD1 or TRBD2 (5 bases each). Germline-derived CDR1 and CDR2 are SGDLS and YYNGEE. The ends were cut back, 4 bases at V and 7 bases at J, with 17 bases in the middle. The length of the CDR3 is 15 residues. CDR3 residues: CASSYSGTSHGELFF. DNA for the CDR3: TGTGCCAGCAGCTACTCCGGGACCTCTCACGGGGAGCTGTTTTTT.

This chain connects TRBV19 to TRBJ2-1; maybe TRBD2 (6 bases). Germline V gene data show CDR1 as LNHDA and CDR2 as SQIVND (reference sequence). This CDR3 is built from 14 residues. Between the trimmed V and J ends, which lost 4 bases and 3 bases, there was a span of 10 bases. CDR3 sequence: CASSTFGGYNEQFF. In DNA form, the CDR3 reads TGTGCCAGTAGTACCTTCGGGGGCTACAATGAGCAGTTCTTC.

This clone was detected once. The V gene is TRBV10-2, the J gene TRBJ2-5; D is perhaps TRBD1 (6 bases). CDR3 length: 15 amino acids. Trimming stripped 6 bases from V and 4 bases from J, with 18 bases between. Germline loops: CDR1 WSHSY, CDR2 SAAADI. The CDR3 protein is CASRRPDSRRETQYF. As DNA, the CDR3 is TGCGCCAGCAGACGACCGGACAGTCGAAGAGAGACCCAGTACTTC.

The V and J genes are TRBV5-5 and TRBJ2-3, with D uncertain. This CDR3 is built from 11 residues. The germline V and J ends were trimmed by 2 bases and 2 bases, with 0 bases remaining between them. From germline, CDR1 is SGHKS and CDR2 YYEKEE (reference sequence). The CDR3 DNA is TGTGCCAGCAGCTTCACAGATACGCAGTATTTT. This sequence encodes CASSFTDTQYF.

The chain recombines TRBV28 with TRBJ2-7; D might be TRBD1 or TRBD2, each matching 6 bases. The germline gives CDR1 MDHEN, CDR2 SYDVKM. Between the trimmed V and J ends, which lost 5 bases and 3 bases, there was a span of 17 bases. The CDR3 runs to 15 residues. The CDR3 region has the DNA TGTGCCAGCAGTAATAACAGGGAGGATGACTACGAGCAGTACTTC. Protein sequence: CASSNNREDDYEQYF.

In its sample, this clone was seen once. V usage is TRBV6-5 and J usage is TRBJ2-7, with 7 bases identical to TRBD1. V shed 3 bases and J 0 bases; nucleotides not matched to a gene: 5. There are 15 residues in the CDR3. Germline CDR1 MNHEY, CDR2 SVGAGI. Written as DNA, the CDR3 is TGTGCCAGCAGTTATGGGACAGACAACTCCTACGAGCAGTACTTC. Residues: CASSYGTDNSYEQYF.

The rearrangement uses TRBV28 and TRBJ1-5; maybe TRBD1 (5 bases). The germline gives CDR1 MDHEN, CDR2 SYDVKM. The V end was cut by 3 bases, the J end by 0 bases, with 12 bases between. CDR3 length equals 16 residues. The CDR3: CASSLRTQYSNQPQHF. DNA of the CDR3: TGTGCCAGCAGTTTGAGGACACAATATAGCAATCAGCCCCAGCATTTT.

This clone was picked up one time. This same CDR3 is encoded by further DNA sequences in the sample. V usage is TRBV7-9 and J usage is TRBJ2-7; the match to TRBD2 covers 10 bases. Per the germline V gene, CDR1 is SEHNR and CDR2 is FQNEAQ (reference sequence). With 1 base clipped from V and 3 bases from J, the junction kept 3 bases outside the gene matches. The CDR3 is 15 residues long. The CDR3 coding sequence is TGTGCCAGCAGCTTAGGTCTAGCGGGAGTCTACGAGCAGTACTTC. Translating it yields CASSLGLAGVYEQYF. Complete variable domain (other parts from reference TRBV7-9 and TRBJ2-7): DTGVSQNPRHKITKRGQNVTFRCDPISEHNRLYWYRQTLGQGPEFLTYFQNEAQLEKSRLLSDRFSAERPKGSFSTLEIQRTEQGDSAMYLCASSLGLAGVYEQYFGPGTRLTVT.

The J gene is TRBJ2-7, the V gene TRBV28; possible D gene TRBD2, 5 bases. Germline-derived CDR1 and CDR2 are MDHEN and SYDVKM. V was shortened by 2 bases and J by 2 bases, with 13 bases between the two germline ends. The CDR3 is 15 amino acids. In DNA form, the CDR3 reads TGTGCCAGCAGTTTACCCCGGTTGAGGGCCTACGAGCAGTACTTC. Its protein product is CASSLPRLRAYEQYF.

The gene calls are TRBV4-2 and TRBJ2-7; D is possibly TRBD1 (6 bases). The CDR3 consists of 17 residues. Germline V gene data show CDR1 as LGHNA and CDR2 as YNFKEQ. V lost 0 bases and J 0 bases, leaving 15 bases between the germline ends. The CDR3: CASSQEDILGGSYEQYF. DNA for the CDR3: TGTGCCAGCAGCCAAGAGGATATTTTAGGGGGCTCCTACGAGCAGTACTTC.

J is TRBJ1-5 and V is TRBV6-6, with 7 positions matching TRBD1. The CDR3 has 14 amino acids. J lost 7 bases, V lost 5 bases, and 8 bases had no gene match. Per germline, CDR1 MNHNY and CDR2 SVGAGI (reference sequence). CDR3 residues: CASSLSGGEQPQHF. The CDR3 DNA reads as TGTGCCAGCAGTCTTTCAGGGGGGGAACAGCCCCAGCATTTT.

V and J are TRBV19 and TRBJ1-1; 9 bases are a match to TRBD1. V was clipped by 5 bases and J by 0 bases; unmatched bases: 4. CDR1 is LNHDA and CDR2 is SQIVND in the germline V gene (reference sequence). This CDR3 has 15 amino acids. The CDR3 DNA reads TGTGCCAGTAGTCTACGGACAGGGGTGAACACTGAAGCTTTCTTT. This translates into CASSLRTGVNTEAFF.